These 14 T cell receptor beta chains were sequenced from one sample in a study of blood T cell repertoires in COVID-19. Libraries were prepared by immunoSEQ multiplex PCR; TCRdb keeps only in-frame clonotypes and omits some of them. This table holds 200,000 to 250,000 clones, roughly nine tenths found once. The sequenced sample was peripheral blood. These receptors were obtained from a woman in her late teens or twenties who had recovered from COVID-19.

The CDR3 sequence is CAIPRQGPHGYTF. In DNA form, the CDR3 reads TGTGCCATCCCGCGCCAGGGGCCCCATGGCTACACCTTC. The chain joins TRBV19 to TRBJ1-2; D is possibly TRBD1 (6 bases). Trimming pared 10 bases from V and 6 bases from J, leaving 18 bases between. Germline lookup yields CDR1 LNHDA and CDR2 SQIVND (reference sequence). CDR3 length: 13 amino acids. Looking up the rest from reference TRBV19 and TRBJ1-2 gives the full variable domain: DGGITQSPKYLFRKEGQNVTLSCEQNLNHDAMYWYRQDPGQGLRLIYYSQIVNDFQKGDIAEGYSVSREKKESFPLTVTSAQKNPTAFYLCAIPRQGPHGYTFGSGTRLTVV.

The table lists this clone with a count of one. The rearrangement joins TRBV6-6 to TRBJ2-6; D is unresolved. The V gene's germline CDR1 is MNHNY and CDR2 SVGAGI (reference sequence). The CDR3 is made up of 15 amino acids. Trimming removed 4 bases from V and 0 bases from J, with 7 bases in between. The CDR3 region has the DNA TGTGCCAGCAGTTGGATAGCCTCTGGGGCCAACGTCCTGACTTTC. Encoded protein: CASSWIASGANVLTF.

The V gene is TRBV11-3, the J gene TRBJ1-3; D remains unclear. V was pared by 2 bases and J by 3 bases, with 11 bases between. The CDR3 has 15 amino acids. CDR1 and CDR2 (germline): SGHNT, YENEEA. The CDR3 DNA sequence: TGTGCCAGCAGCTTAAGGTCGGAGGGTGGAAACACCATATATTTT. It codes for CASSLRSEGGNTIYF.

V and J are TRBV7-6 and TRBJ2-5, with TRBD2 matching 10 bases. Losses at the gene ends were 4 bases for V and 4 bases for J; bases not matched to a gene: 6. There are 15 residues in the CDR3. Germline lookup yields CDR1 SGHVS and CDR2 FNYEAQ. The CDR3 DNA reads TGTGCCAGCAGCTCTCTAGCGGGAGTCGTAGAGACCCAGTACTTC. Translated: CASSSLAGVVETQYF.

The chain uses TRBV6-4 and TRBJ2-3; 7 bases fit TRBD1. Germline CDR1 MRHNA, CDR2 SNTAGT. With 5 bases clipped from V and 0 bases from J, the junction kept 5 bases outside the gene matches. This CDR3 region has 15 residues. DNA for the CDR3: TGTGCCAGCAGTCCAGGGGGAAGTAGCACAGATACGCAGTATTTT. This sequence encodes CASSPGGSSTDTQYF.

The gene calls are TRBV2 and TRBJ1-1; D may be TRBD1 (5 bases). From germline, CDR1 is SNHLY and CDR2 FYNNEI. V lost 6 bases, J lost 1 base, and 9 bases lay in between. The CDR3 runs to 13 residues. The CDR3 protein is CASRTDRNTEAFF. For the CDR3, the DNA is TGTGCCAGCAGGACAGACAGGAACACTGAAGCTTTCTTT. Together with reference TRBV2 and TRBJ1-1, the CDR3 gives the full variable domain: EPEVTQTPSHQVTQMGQEVILRCVPISNHLYFYWYRQILGQKVEFLVSFYNNEISEKSEIFDDQFSVERPDGSNFTLKIRSTKLEDSAMYFCASRTDRNTEAFFGQGTRLTVV.

The J gene is TRBJ2-6, the V gene TRBV29-1; weak D call: TRBD2 (7 bases). This CDR3 is 18 amino acids long. V lost 0 bases, J lost 1 base, and 16 bases lay in between. CDR1 and CDR2 (germline): SQVTM, ANQGSEA. CDR3 in DNA: TGCAGCGTTGAAGATGGAGGCGGGGGCGCTTCTGGGGCCAACGTCCTGACTTTC. Translated: CSVEDGGGGASGANVLTF. Together with reference TRBV29-1 and TRBJ2-6, the CDR3 gives the full variable domain: SAVISQKPSRDICQRGTSLTIQCQVDSQVTMMFWYRQQPGQSLTLIATANQGSEATYESGFVIDKFPISRPNLTFSTLTVSNMSPEDSSIYLCSVEDGGGGASGANVLTFGAGSRLTVL.

The chain links TRBV2 to TRBJ2-7, with a tentative D call TRBD1 (6 bases). Per the germline V gene, CDR1 is SNHLY and CDR2 is FYNNEI. Deletions cut 11 bases from V and 5 bases from J, with 16 bases between. The CDR3 spans 12 residues. The CDR3 sequence: CAPGESLNEQYF. In DNA form, the CDR3 reads TGTGCCCCAGGGGAGAGCCTTAACGAGCAGTACTTC.

With respect to this clone: This same CDR3 is encoded by further DNA sequences in the sample. CDR3 region: CASSSDEKLFF. DNA of the CDR3: TGTGCCAGCAGCTCCGATGAAAAACTGTTTTTT. The rearrangement links TRBV7-9 to TRBJ1-4; D is undetermined. V was cut by 4 bases and J by 6 bases, with 3 bases left in between. Germline V CDR1 and CDR2: SEHNR, FQNEAQ (reference sequence). CDR3 length equals 11 residues.

V gene TRBV15 combines with J gene TRBJ1-2, with 7 bases aligning to TRBD1. J gave up 3 bases and V 0 bases, and 4 bases lay outside the gene matches. Germline V CDR1 and CDR2: LNHNV, YYDKDF (reference sequence). This CDR3 contains 15 residues. CDR3: CATSRDRGFYYGYTF. The CDR3 nucleotides are TGTGCCACCAGCAGAGACAGGGGGTTCTACTATGGCTACACCTTC. Full variable domain (missing parts from reference TRBV15 and TRBJ1-2): DAMVIQNPRYQVTQFGKPVTLSCSQTLNHNVMYWYQQKSSQAPKLLFHYYDKDFNNEADTPDNFQSRRPNTSFCFLDIRSPGLGDTAMYLCATSRDRGFYYGYTFGSGTRLTVV.

The V and J genes are TRBV25-1 and TRBJ1-2; no clear D. The V end lost 0 bases, the J end lost 8 bases, and 10 bases lay between the germline ends. Germline CDR1 reads MGHDK; CDR2 reads SYGVNS. There are 13 residues in the CDR3. The DNA of the CDR3 is TGTGCCAGCAGTGAATATGCGGATGGGGGCTACACCTTC. Protein product: CASSEYADGGYTF.

The chain joins TRBV4-2 to TRBJ2-4, with 9 bases matching TRBD2. The junction had 13 bases not matched to a gene; V was cut back by 4 bases and J by 0 bases. CDR1 is LGHNA and CDR2 is YNFKEQ in the germline V gene. CDR3 length: 19 residues. This CDR3 is CASSPNPLAGTLAKNIQYF. In DNA form, the CDR3 reads TGTGCCAGCAGCCCGAACCCCCTAGCGGGGACACTAGCCAAAAACATTCAGTACTTC.

The J gene is TRBJ2-7, the V gene TRBV5-6, with 7 bases lining up with TRBD2. CDR3 length: 14 amino acids. V shed 0 bases and J 3 bases; nucleotides not matched to a gene: 3. Germline V gives CDR1 SGHDT, CDR2 YYEEEE. The CDR3 reads CASSLAGLYYEQYF. The CDR3 region has the DNA TGTGCCAGCAGCTTGGCGGGACTATACTACGAGCAGTACTTC.

The rearrangement joins TRBV7-9 to TRBJ2-3, with D possibly being TRBD2 (6 bases). Trimming pared 6 bases from V and 6 bases from J, leaving 25 bases between. Per the germline V gene, CDR1 is SEHNR and CDR2 is FQNEAQ (reference sequence). The CDR3 extends over 17 amino acids. The CDR3 DNA follows: TGTGCCAGCAGTCGAGGTACAGCGGGTAGAGGCGTGGATACGCAGTATTTT. Encoded protein: CASSRGTAGRGVDTQYF.